The 10 T cell receptor beta chains reported below all come from one sample, sequenced in a study of shared clonotypes between healthy human individuals. CD45RO-negative cells were positively selected for CCR7, leaving out terminally differentiated effector memory CD45RA+ cells. Libraries were prepared by immunoSEQ multiplex PCR; TCRdb keeps only in-frame clonotypes and omits some of them. The data contain about 2.1 million clones, just over 90% of them singletons. What was sequenced was naive CD8+ T cells from PBMCs. These receptors were collected from a man between 18 and 35 years old in good health. Some clones in this sample may be carry-over from other donors' samples.

DNA for the CDR3: TGCAGCGTTGTTCTCTTGGTGATTGGGACATACACAGATACGCAGTATTTT. It translates to CSVVLLVIGTYTDTQYF. The chain couples TRBV29-1 to TRBJ2-3; perhaps TRBD1 as D (6 bases). V dropped 4 bases and J dropped 2 bases, with 22 bases sitting between them. Germline CDR1 and CDR2: SQVTM and ANQGSEA. The length of the CDR3 is 17 residues.

The rearrangement uses TRBV7-3 and TRBJ2-1; 8 nucleotides agree with TRBD2. In germline, CDR1 is SGHTA, CDR2 FQGTGA. V lost 1 base, J lost 7 bases, and 9 bases stayed unmatched. This CDR3 comprises 16 residues. The DNA for the CDR3 is TGTGCCAGCAGCTTAATACGCCGGGAGGGCCCTAATGAGCAGTTCTTC. It translates to CASSLIRREGPNEQFF.

The chain uses TRBV28 and TRBJ1-1; tentatively, D is TRBD1 (6 bases). V was cut by 4 bases and J by 1 base, with 19 bases left in between. The CDR3 sequence is 17 residues long. Germline V gene sequence: CDR1 MDHEN, CDR2 SYDVKM. CDR3 nucleotides: TGTGCCAGCAGTTGGAAACTCAACAGGGAGGGGAACACTGAAGCTTTCTTT. It encodes CASSWKLNREGNTEAFF.

The chain joins TRBV7-2 to TRBJ2-7; TRBD1 matches at 8 bases. The germline gives CDR1 SGHTA, CDR2 FQGNSA. The CDR3 contains 15 residues. V trimming: 2 bases; J trimming: 4 bases; junction bases outside the gene matches: 7. CDR3 nucleotide sequence: TGTGCCAGCAGCTTAATTTCAGGGGGCTTATACGAGCAGTACTTC. Amino acid sequence: CASSLISGGLYEQYF.

V is TRBV7-9 and J is TRBJ1-2; no reliable D call. Trimming shortened V by 4 bases and J by 6 bases, and 21 bases separated the two germline ends. This CDR3 has 16 amino acids. Germline V gene data show CDR1 as SEHNR and CDR2 as FQNEAQ (reference sequence). This chain's CDR3 is CASSSTSQGQVDGYTF. The DNA of the CDR3 is TGTGCCAGCAGCTCAACTAGCCAAGGCCAGGTGGATGGCTACACCTTC.

Here the CDR3 reads CASSNTPRGPQHF. The DNA of the CDR3 is TGTGCCAGTAGCAATACCCCGCGGGGGCCCCAGCATTTT. V gene TRBV19 combines with J gene TRBJ1-5; D uncertain. This CDR3 region has 13 residues. Germline assignment: CDR1 LNHDA and CDR2 SQIVND (reference sequence). The germline V and J ends were trimmed by 6 bases and 9 bases, with 15 bases remaining between them.

The rearrangement uses TRBV27 and TRBJ1-1; D is perhaps TRBD1 (5 bases). Germline CDR1 and CDR2: MNHEY and SMNVEV (reference sequence). This CDR3 has 14 residues. Trimming took off 5 bases at V and 0 bases at J, with 10 bases between the two ends. The CDR3 DNA sequence: TGTGCCAGCAGTGCACCGGGACTGAACACTGAAGCTTTCTTT. Residues: CASSAPGLNTEAFF.

The chain uses TRBV28 and TRBJ2-3, with TRBD2 matching 11 bases. Losses at the gene ends were 4 bases for V and 4 bases for J; bases not matched to a gene: 4. This CDR3 is built from 15 residues. The germline CDR1 and CDR2 sequences are MDHEN and SYDVKM. CDR3 coding DNA: TGTGCCAGCAGTTATGGGACTAGCGGACCAGATACGCAGTATTTT. Its translation is CASSYGTSGPDTQYF. The full variable domain, rest sourced from reference TRBV28 and TRBJ2-3, is DVKVTQSSRYLVKRTGEKVFLECVQDMDHENMFWYRQDPGLGLRLIYFSYDVKMKEKGDIPEGYSVSREKKERFSLILESASTNQTSMYLCASSYGTSGPDTQYFGPGTRLTVL.

This chain joins TRBV16 and TRBJ1-5, with TRBD1 matching over 9 bases. V was pared by 4 bases and J by 7 bases, with 5 bases of the junction left unmatched. CDR1 is KGHSY, CDR2 FQNENV, per germline. This CDR3 is built from 14 residues. The CDR3 bases are TGTGCCAGCAGCCCGGGACAGGGAGGACAGCCCCAGCATTTT. Its translation: CASSPGQGGQPQHF.

This rearrangement joins TRBV7-9 to TRBJ1-1, with D perhaps matching TRBD1 (5 bases). Trimming stripped 5 bases from V and 4 bases from J, with 20 bases between. The CDR3 extends over 16 amino acids. CDR1 and CDR2 from the germline V gene are SEHNR and FQNEAQ (reference sequence). For the CDR3, the DNA is TGTGCCAGCAGCCTCCCACACTTCTCCGGGGGCACTGAAGCTTTCTTT. Translation gives CASSLPHFSGGTEAFF.